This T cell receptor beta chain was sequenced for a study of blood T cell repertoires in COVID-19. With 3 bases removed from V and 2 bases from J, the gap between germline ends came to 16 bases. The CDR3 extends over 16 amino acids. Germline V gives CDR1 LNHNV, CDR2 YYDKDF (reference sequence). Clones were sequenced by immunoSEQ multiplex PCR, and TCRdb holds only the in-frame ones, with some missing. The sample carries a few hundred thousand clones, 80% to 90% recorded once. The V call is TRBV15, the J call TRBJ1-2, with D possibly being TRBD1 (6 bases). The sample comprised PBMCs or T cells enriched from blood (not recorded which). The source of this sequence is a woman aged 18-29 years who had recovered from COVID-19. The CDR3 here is CATSSRGKDRNYGYTF. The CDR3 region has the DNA TGTGCCACCAGCAGCAGAGGAAAGGACAGAAACTATGGCTACACCTTC.